This TCR beta chain was documented in a study of shared clonotypes between healthy human individuals. Study context: Plates per donor: three CD4 naive, three CD4 memory, two CD8 naive, one CD8 memory. Findings and limits, study-wide: Investigators expected sequencing depth to affect clonotype sharing among donors.

V lost 9 bases, J lost 3 bases, and 11 bases stayed unmatched. Germline V CDR1 and CDR2: SEHNR, FQNEAQ (reference sequence). CDR3 length: 14 residues. Worth noting for this clone: Its target is not known.

Deep was the level used in running the assay. Authors' data handling: Because ImmunoSEQ provided only junction sequences with no quality scores, the filtering differed. The repertoire was sequenced with immunoSEQ multiplex PCR; TCRdb's copy has only in-frame clones and lacks some. V and J calls and clone size come straight from that table; D and trimming were deduced from the DNA. The profile covers about 610,000 clones, with about 97% appearing a single time and about 0.057% taken by the ten largest. The sample taken for sequencing was naive CD4+ T cells sorted from blood. Subset reported: CD45RA+ positively selected. The source is a woman aged 25 to 39 in good health. This chain uses TRBV7-9 with TRBJ2-7; 7 bases line up with TRBD2. CDR3 amino acids: CASSPAGANYEQYF. In DNA form, the CDR3 reads TGTGCCAGTTCCCCTGCGGGAGCAAACTACGAGCAGTACTTC.